Presented here are 30 T cell receptor beta chains from one specimen sequenced in a study of T-cell reconstitution after alpha-beta-depleted transplantation in children. Unique molecular identifiers were used to barcode this TCRbeta library. Each CDR3 protein gets one entry after TCRdb re-called the PCR reads with MiXCR. The sample carries hundreds of thousands of distinct CDR3 sequences, around 12% recorded once. The source material was PBMCs, sampled before TCRalphabeta/CD19-depleted stem cell transplant. All receptors come from a girl aged 2 to 10 with congenital amegakaryocytic thrombocytopenia, due to receive a stem cell transplant.

This clonotype was observed a handful of times. CDR3 DNA: TGCGCCAGCAGCTTGGCCGGCCAGGGCGAAGCTTTCTTT. This sequence encodes CASSLAGQGEAFF. The V and J genes are TRBV5-1 and TRBJ1-1; maybe TRBD1 (5 bases). The CDR3 loop spans 13 amino acids. V was clipped by 0 bases and J by 8 bases, with 11 bases between them. The germline V gene has CDR1 SGHRS and CDR2 YFSETQ.

This clonotype was observed at least ten times. The CDR3 nucleotides are TGTGCCAGCAGGGGGACAGGGGGCGACTATGGCTACACCTTC. Encoded protein: CASRGTGGDYGYTF. The rearrangement joins TRBV28 to TRBJ1-2; 12 nucleotides align to TRBD1. The CDR3 loop spans 14 amino acids. The trim removed 6 bases at V and 3 bases at J, leaving 2 bases unmatched. Germline values: CDR1 MDHEN, CDR2 SYDVKM.

At least ten counts were recorded for this clonotype. The chain combines TRBV6-1 with TRBJ1-5, with D possibly being TRBD1 (5 bases). Germline V gives CDR1 MNHNS, CDR2 SASEGT. Trimming stripped 6 bases from V and 0 bases from J, with 15 bases between. The CDR3 is made up of 16 amino acids. The CDR3, as DNA: TGTGCCAGCAGCCCCCACGAAGGGACTAGCAATCAGCCCCAGCATTTT. This encodes CASSPHEGTSNQPQHF.

Points on this clonotype: A read error may explain this, as a much larger clone is one base away. This rearrangement joins TRBV4-1 to TRBJ1-4; D perhaps matches TRBD1 (6 bases). Trimming removed 2 bases from V and 11 bases from J, with 18 bases in between. The CDR3 length is 15 residues. CDR1 is MGHRA and CDR2 is YSYEKL in the germline V gene. DNA for the CDR3: TGCGCCAGCAGCCAACTAACAGGGATTGGAGATAAACTGTTTTTT. This translates into CASSQLTGIGDKLFF.

This clonotype was recorded at least ten times. The chain employs TRBV28 and TRBJ2-3; D may be TRBD1 (5 bases). This CDR3 comprises 12 residues. Germline CDR1 is MDHEN and CDR2 is SYDVKM. CDR3 DNA: TGTGCTTCCCGGACAAACACAGATACGCAGTATTTT. It translates to CASRTNTDTQYF. Using reference TRBV28 and TRBJ2-3 for the parts outside the CDR3, the full variable domain is DVKVTQSSRYLVKRTGEKVFLECVQDMDHENMFWYRQDPGLGLRLIYFSYDVKMKEKGDIPEGYSVSREKKERFSLILESASTNQTSMYLCASRTNTDTQYFGPGTRLTVL.

This clonotype was seen at least ten times. J is TRBJ2-3 and V is TRBV5-6; no clear D. Trimming took off 5 bases at V and 6 bases at J, with 16 bases between the two ends. The CDR3 has 14 amino acids. The germline V gene encodes CDR1 SGHDT and CDR2 YYEEEE. The CDR3 loop is CASSSDWVRDTQYF. CDR3 coding DNA: TGTGCCAGCAGTTCCGACTGGGTGAGGGATACGCAGTATTTT. Drawing the rest from reference TRBV5-6 and TRBJ2-3, the complete variable domain is DAGVTQSPTHLIKTRGQQVTLRCSPKSGHDTVSWYQQALGQGPQFIFQYYEEEERQRGNFPDRFSGHQFPNYSSELNVNALLLGDSALYLCASSSDWVRDTQYFGPGTRLTVL.

In this sample, this clonotype turned up many times. The chain is built from TRBV20-1 and TRBJ2-1; D ambiguous. This CDR3 is built from 14 residues. V dropped 1 base and J dropped 7 bases, with 14 bases sitting between them. Germline V CDR1 and CDR2: DFQATT, SNEGSKA (reference sequence). The CDR3 DNA reads TGCAGTGCTAGAGGTGGGTTATTGTGGAATGAGCAGTTCTTC. Translation gives CSARGGLLWNEQFF.

V is TRBV4-2 and J is TRBJ2-5, with unresolved D. The V and J ends lost 0 bases and 2 bases respectively, with 13 bases between them. The CDR3 runs 16 residues. CDR1 is LGHNA and CDR2 is YNFKEQ in the germline V gene. CDR3 in DNA: TGTGCCAGCAGCCAAGAGGGCGCAGACCCTCAAGAGACCCAGTACTTC. Its protein product is CASSQEGADPQETQYF.

About this clonotype: This may be a read error: a much more frequent sequence differs by one nucleotide. The rearrangement joins TRBV28 to TRBJ2-7, with D possibly being TRBD2 (5 bases). The germline gives CDR1 MDHEN, CDR2 SYDVKM. CDR3 length equals 16 residues. The CDR3 reads CASSSISGLSSNEQYF. The DNA for the CDR3 is TGTGCCAGCAGTTCTATAAGCGGACTGAGCTCCAACGAGCAGTACTTC.

Only a few counts were recorded for this clonotype. The chain combines TRBV5-1 with TRBJ2-5, with unresolved D. The germline V gene has CDR1 SGHRS and CDR2 YFSETQ. Trimming removed 3 bases from V and 4 bases from J, with 16 bases in between. The CDR3 runs 15 residues. The CDR3 protein is CASSSSHGRTETQYF. Written as DNA, the CDR3 is TGCGCCAGCAGCTCCTCCCACGGACGGACAGAGACCCAGTACTTC.

This clonotype was picked up many times. The chain links TRBV12-3 or TRBV12-4 to TRBJ1-2; D is ambiguous. V was cut by 7 bases and J by 7 bases, with 13 bases left in between. The CDR3 totals 12 residues. The CDR3 DNA is TGTGCCAGCACCCTTGGAAGCCCTGGCTACACCTTC. It encodes CASTLGSPGYTF.

This clonotype was seen repeatedly, ten times or more. The CDR3 is CSVEKGGVNEQFF. The CDR3 DNA is TGCAGCGTTGAGAAGGGAGGGGTGAATGAGCAGTTCTTC. The V and J genes are TRBV29-1 and TRBJ2-1, with 7 bases fitting TRBD2. Germline CDR1 is SQVTM and CDR2 is ANQGSEA. V shed 3 bases and J 7 bases; nucleotides not matched to a gene: 6. CDR3 length: 13 residues.

The chain couples TRBV11-1 to TRBJ2-5, with D possibly TRBD2 on 6 matching bases. The CDR3 is 16 residues long. V was shortened by 4 bases and J by 3 bases, with 18 bases between the two germline ends. The germline V gene encodes CDR1 SGHAT and CDR2 FQDESV (reference sequence). CDR3 in amino acids: CASSSIGRGAEETQYF. Here the CDR3 DNA reads TGTGCCAGCAGCTCCATCGGGAGAGGAGCGGAAGAGACCCAGTACTTC.

This clonotype has a handful of counts. The genes are TRBV18 and TRBJ1-1; 8 bases agree with TRBD1. The germline CDR1 and CDR2 sequences are KGHSH and LQKENI. This CDR3 spans 14 amino acids. Trimming at V came to 7 bases and at J to 1 base, leaving 5 bases not matched to a gene. This chain's CDR3 is CASYHGQGNTEAFF. The CDR3 region has the DNA TGTGCCAGCTACCATGGACAGGGGAACACTGAAGCTTTCTTT.

This clonotype was observed a few times. Here the CDR3 reads CASSLAGNTRVRDTQYF. In DNA, the CDR3 is TGCGCCAGCAGCTTGGCCGGGAATACCAGGGTTAGAGATACGCAGTATTTT. V gene TRBV5-1 combines with J gene TRBJ2-3; D assignment may be TRBD1 or TRBD2 (5 bases each). The CDR3 sequence is 17 residues long. The V gene lost 0 bases and the J gene lost 5 bases, with 19 bases spanning the gap. From germline, CDR1 is SGHRS and CDR2 YFSETQ.

In this sample, this clonotype turned up many times. This CDR3 is CSARVINEQFF. The CDR3 DNA is TGCAGTGCTAGAGTTATCAATGAGCAGTTCTTC. V usage is TRBV20-1 and J usage is TRBJ2-1; no definite D call. V was pared by 1 base and J by 6 bases, with 4 bases between. The CDR3 extends over 11 amino acids. Germline CDR1 and CDR2: DFQATT and SNEGSKA (reference sequence).

The sample holds many counts of this clonotype. This sequence joins TRBV11-1 and TRBJ2-5, with D tentatively TRBD2 (6 bases). The CDR3 consists of 15 residues. V was clipped by 7 bases and J by 1 base, with 16 bases between them. The germline gives CDR1 SGHAT, CDR2 FQDESV (reference sequence). The CDR3 bases are TGTGCCAGCACCATCGCGGGGTCAGGCCAAGAGACCCAGTACTTC. It encodes CASTIAGSGQETQYF.

At least ten counts were recorded for this clonotype. This may be a read error: a much more frequent sequence differs by one nucleotide. V and J are TRBV5-1 and TRBJ2-1; D not certain. The CDR3 is 11 amino acids. CDR1 and CDR2 from the germline V gene are SGHRS and YFSETQ. Trimming shortened V by 0 bases and J by 8 bases, and 3 bases separated the two germline ends. The CDR3 bases are TGCGCCAGCAGCTTGGACGATGAGCAGTTCTTC. This codes for CASSLDDEQFF. Looking up the rest from reference TRBV5-1 and TRBJ2-1 gives the full variable domain: KAGVTQTPRYLIKTRGQQVTLSCSPISGHRSVSWYQQTPGQGLQFLFEYFSETQRNKGNFPGRFSGRQFSNSRSEMNVSTLELGDSALYLCASSLDDEQFFGPGTRLTVL.

This clonotype has ten or more counts. This chain connects TRBV12-3 or TRBV12-4 to TRBJ2-3; D might be TRBD2 (5 bases). The CDR3 is 11 amino acids. V was trimmed by 8 bases and J by 8 bases, leaving 11 bases between them. This CDR3 reads CASRTWGTQYF. CDR3 bases: TGTGCCAGCCGGACTTGGGGTACGCAGTATTTT.

This clonotype was seen more than once but under ten times. The V call is TRBV14, the J call TRBJ2-1; 7 positions agree with TRBD2. The CDR3 is 17 residues long. Looked up from germline, CDR1 is SGHDN and CDR2 is FVKESK. Trimming took 3 bases from V and 0 from J; bases not matched to a gene: 8. The CDR3 here is CASSHLPRESSYNEQFF. The CDR3 DNA is TGTGCCAGCAGCCATCTTCCGCGGGAGTCCTCCTACAATGAGCAGTTCTTC.

This clonotype was seen a handful of times. The rearrangement links TRBV28 to TRBJ2-7; D ambiguous. Germline CDR1 reads MDHEN; CDR2 reads SYDVKM. V was trimmed by 5 bases and J by 7 bases, leaving 9 bases between them. CDR3 size: 11 residues. CDR3 sequence reads: CASSPLREQYF. The CDR3, as DNA: TGTGCCAGCAGTCCATTGCGGGAGCAGTACTTC.

This clonotype was recorded a few times. The rearrangement joins TRBV27 to TRBJ2-7; 15 positions match TRBD2. Trimming took 4 bases from V and 6 from J; bases not matched to a gene: 1. The V gene's germline CDR1 is MNHEY and CDR2 SMNVEV (reference sequence). The CDR3 is 14 amino acids. The CDR3 is CASSSGLAGGEQYF. In nucleotides, the CDR3 is TGTGCCAGCAGTTCGGGACTAGCGGGAGGCGAGCAGTACTTC.

Regarding this clonotype: A clone one base away is much larger, so this may be a read error. The chain links TRBV20-1 to TRBJ2-7; no reliable D call. Germline loops: CDR1 DFQATT, CDR2 SNEGSKA (reference sequence). The CDR3 runs to 11 residues. The CDR3 spells CSATGSYGQYF. The CDR3 bases are TGCAGTGCTACAGGCAGCTACGGGCAGTACTTC.

The chain combines TRBV20-1 with TRBJ1-2; no clear D. Trimming shortened V by 6 bases and J by 3 bases, and 11 bases separated the two germline ends. Germline loops: CDR1 DFQATT, CDR2 SNEGSKA (reference sequence). This CDR3 spans 12 amino acids. Here the CDR3 reads CSAEGVDYGYTF. The CDR3 DNA is TGCAGTGCGGAGGGAGTTGACTATGGCTACACCTTC.

In this sample, this clonotype turned up many times. One end of the junction fails to match germline, which may point to a read error. The chain employs TRBV20-1 and TRBJ1-1; D uncertain. Germline V gene lookup returns CDR1 DFQATT and CDR2 SNEGSKA (reference sequence). The length of the CDR3 is 16 residues. CDR3 in DNA: TGCAGTGCTCGAGAACCTATGGCGCGGGTCGATACTGAAGCTTTCTTT. Translating gives CSAREPMARVDTEAFF.

V gene TRBV6-4 combines with J gene TRBJ2-1, with TRBD1 matching 10 bases. Unmatched junction bases numbered 12, after V lost 6 bases and J lost 10 bases. This CDR3 is built from 15 residues. The germline gives CDR1 MRHNA, CDR2 SNTAGT. CDR3 in DNA: TGTGCCAGCAGCGAGAAAGGGACAGGGGAAGGGGAGCAGTTCTTC. Translation: CASSEKGTGEGEQFF.

The chain carries TRBV5-1 and TRBJ2-1; weak D call: TRBD2 (5 bases). The germline V gene has CDR1 SGHRS and CDR2 YFSETQ. V shed 0 bases and J shed 4 bases, with 11 bases lying between them. This CDR3 has 15 residues. In DNA form, the CDR3 reads TGCGCCAGCAGCTTGGAGGTGGACTGGTACAATGAGCAGTTCTTC. Residues: CASSLEVDWYNEQFF.

This clonotype was picked up one time. CDR3 bases: TGTGCCAGCAGTTGGACAGGGGCTTCGCACGAGCAGTACTTC. It is translated as CASSWTGASHEQYF. The chain combines TRBV12-3 or TRBV12-4 with TRBJ2-7; 9 bases map to TRBD1. The CDR3 loop spans 14 amino acids. Unmatched junction bases numbered 6, after V lost 4 bases and J lost 5 bases.

This clonotype has at least ten counts. This chain uses TRBV6-5 with TRBJ2-3, with 11 bases aligning to TRBD2. The V gene end was trimmed by 4 bases and the J gene end by 5 bases; junction bases not matched to a gene: 8. There are 16 residues in the CDR3. Germline V gives CDR1 MNHEY, CDR2 SVGAGI. CDR3 bases: TGTGCCAGCAGTTCCCATCTTGGACTAGCGGGAGATACGCAGTATTTT. It codes for CASSSHLGLAGDTQYF.

This clonotype was found a few times. This rearrangement joins TRBV19 to TRBJ1-5, with a possible D match to TRBD1 (5 bases). Trimming took 3 bases from V and 1 from J, leaving 10 bases between them. This CDR3 is 15 amino acids long. Per the germline V gene, CDR1 is LNHDA and CDR2 is SQIVND (reference sequence). The DNA of the CDR3 is TGTGCCAGTAGTATTGGACGACAGAGCAATCAGCCCCAGCATTTT. Residues: CASSIGRQSNQPQHF.